This passage covers 21 T cell receptor beta chains from one sample sequenced in a study of CD8 T cells in ankylosing spondylitis. TCRdb recomputed calls from the 5' RACE reads with MiXCR, one row per CDR3 protein. The data contain under 200,000 distinct CDR3 sequences, 9.8% of them singletons. Sequencing input: blood, either unsorted or a sorted T cell fraction (not recorded which). Source of these receptors: a female donor with ankylosing spondylitis or in good health (not recorded which).

CDR3 sequence reads: CASSRDDRARETQYF. The CDR3 DNA follows: TGTGCCAGCAGTAGGGACGACAGGGCCCGGGAGACCCAGTACTTC. This sequence joins TRBV28 and TRBJ2-5; the match to TRBD1 covers 7 bases. Germline assignment: CDR1 MDHEN and CDR2 SYDVKM. This CDR3 comprises 15 residues. Trimming took 5 bases from V and 5 from J; bases not matched to a gene: 11.

This sequence joins TRBV5-6 and TRBJ2-3, with TRBD1 identical over 9 bases. The length of the CDR3 is 17 residues. The germline gives CDR1 SGHDT, CDR2 YYEEEE. Trimming at V came to 4 bases and at J to 6 bases, leaving 15 bases not matched to a gene. The CDR3, as DNA: TGTGCCAGCAGCGGCCGAGGGGACAGGGAGGTCAGGGATACGCAGTATTTT. Amino acids: CASSGRGDREVRDTQYF.

In this sample, this clonotype turned up many times. The chain combines TRBV7-2 with TRBJ1-1, with D possibly matching TRBD1 (6 bases). There are 14 residues in the CDR3. Trimming removed 5 bases at V and 0 bases at J, with 10 bases between. Per the germline V gene, CDR1 is SGHTA and CDR2 is FQGNSA. Here the CDR3 DNA reads TGTGCCAGCAGCGTTACAGGGCTGAACACTGAAGCTTTCTTT. Translating it yields CASSVTGLNTEAFF.

This clonotype was seen many times. The chain is built from TRBV29-1 and TRBJ1-2; TRBD1 aligns across 7 bases. Trimming removed 6 bases from V and 4 bases from J; junction bases left unmatched: 5. This CDR3 spans 12 amino acids. In germline, CDR1 is SQVTM, CDR2 ANQGSEA. The CDR3 nucleotides read TGCAGCGTAACGACAGGGCTCTATGGCTACACCTTC. Translated: CSVTTGLYGYTF.

In this sample, this clonotype turned up many times. The chain has TRBV20-1 and TRBJ1-6; 10 positions agree with TRBD1. The J segment lost 9 bases and the V segment lost 8 bases, leaving 7 bases of the junction unmatched. The CDR3 loop spans 13 amino acids. The germline CDR1 and CDR2 sequences are DFQATT and SNEGSKA (reference sequence). The CDR3 reads CSTEGQGTSPLHF. The CDR3, as DNA: TGCAGTACCGAGGGACAGGGGACTTCACCCCTCCACTTT.

This clonotype was detected only a few times. This sequence joins TRBV7-8 and TRBJ1-1; unclear D gene. Deletions cut 9 bases from V and 0 bases from J, with 17 bases between. The CDR3 has 15 amino acids. Germline values: CDR1 SGHVS, CDR2 FQNEAQ. The CDR3 nucleotides are TGTGCCAGTAGATCACAAACGGACCTGAACACTGAAGCTTTCTTT. Protein: CASRSQTDLNTEAFF.

This clonotype has more than one count but fewer than ten. The V call is TRBV7-9, the J call TRBJ2-5; D remains unclear. The germline CDR1 and CDR2 sequences are SEHNR and FQNEAQ (reference sequence). The CDR3 length is 14 residues. Trimming removed 5 bases from V and 2 bases from J, with 12 bases in between. The CDR3 loop reads CASSPDWQQETQYF. CDR3 DNA sequence: TGTGCCAGCAGCCCCGATTGGCAGCAAGAGACCCAGTACTTC.

The chain carries TRBV27 and TRBJ2-7; no clear D gene. This CDR3 is 14 amino acids long. V lost 5 bases, J lost 2 bases, and 13 bases lay in between. Germline CDR1 is MNHEY and CDR2 is SMNVEV (reference sequence). DNA for the CDR3: TGTGCCAGCAGTAGAGACCCTACCCCCTACGAGCAGTACTTC. Its translation is CASSRDPTPYEQYF.

The sample holds many counts of this clonotype. The chain links TRBV5-1 to TRBJ2-1; D gene unclear. V dropped 1 base and J dropped 10 bases, with 9 bases sitting between them. CDR1 is SGHRS, CDR2 YFSETQ, per germline. This CDR3 is 12 amino acids long. The CDR3, as DNA: TGCGCCAGCAGCTTGTTAGCCGAGGAGCAGTTCTTC. Translating gives CASSLLAEEQFF. Full variable domain (outside the CDR3, taken from reference TRBV5-1 and TRBJ2-1): KAGVTQTPRYLIKTRGQQVTLSCSPISGHRSVSWYQQTPGQGLQFLFEYFSETQRNKGNFPGRFSGRQFSNSRSEMNVSTLELGDSALYLCASSLLAEEQFFGPGTRLTVL.

This clonotype was seen many times. The chain recombines TRBV19 with TRBJ2-4; D is possibly TRBD1 (6 bases). V was clipped by 1 base and J by 2 bases, with 15 bases between them. The length of the CDR3 is 17 residues. CDR1 and CDR2 from the germline V gene are LNHDA and SQIVND (reference sequence). As DNA, the CDR3 is TGTGCCAGTAGTATAGTGGGGGCTCTTGATACCAAAAACATTCAGTACTTC. Its protein is CASSIVGALDTKNIQYF.

A few counts support this clonotype. The chain joins TRBV14 to TRBJ2-1; 7 bases match TRBD2. Trimming took 1 base from V and 6 from J; bases not matched to a gene: 9. The CDR3 is 16 amino acids. Germline lookup yields CDR1 SGHDN and CDR2 FVKESK. The CDR3 sequence: CASSQVGLAAPNEQFF. The CDR3 DNA follows: TGTGCCAGCAGCCAAGTAGGGCTAGCGGCTCCCAATGAGCAGTTCTTC.

This clonotype was detected many times. The CDR3, as DNA: TGTGCCAGCAGCTTAGATAAGACTGAAGCTTTCTTT. Translated, it gives CASSLDKTEAFF. The chain joins TRBV7-9 to TRBJ1-1; D call uncertain. The CDR3 consists of 12 residues. V shed 1 base and J shed 5 bases, with 5 bases lying between them. The germline CDR1 and CDR2 sequences are SEHNR and FQNEAQ (reference sequence).

This clonotype came up a few times. The chain joins TRBV27 to TRBJ2-7; the D gene is possibly TRBD1 (7 bases). Germline V gene sequence: CDR1 MNHEY, CDR2 SMNVEV (reference sequence). The length of the CDR3 is 15 residues. Trimming removed 6 bases at V and 1 base at J, with 16 bases between. CDR3 sequence: CASSLTSGGSYEQYF. The DNA for the CDR3 is TGTGCCAGCAGCCTCACCTCAGGGGGGTCCTACGAGCAGTACTTC.

This clonotype was counted between two and nine times. CDR3 bases: TGTGCCAGCAGCCAAGGGGGAGGACTCGAGCAGTACTTC. Translating gives CASSQGGGLEQYF. The chain employs TRBV14 and TRBJ2-7, with D tentatively TRBD2 (6 bases). V was clipped by 1 base and J by 6 bases, with 10 bases between them. This CDR3 is 13 amino acids long. The germline CDR1 and CDR2 sequences are SGHDN and FVKESK.

This clonotype was counted a few times. The rearrangement uses TRBV7-2 and TRBJ2-7, with D possibly TRBD1 on 5 matching bases. V gave up 5 bases and J gave up 5 bases, with 16 bases separating them. The CDR3 extends over 14 amino acids. From germline, CDR1 is SGHTA and CDR2 FQGNSA. The CDR3 sequence: CASSPELGLNEQYF. CDR3 in DNA: TGTGCCAGCAGCCCAGAATTGGGGCTGAACGAGCAGTACTTC.

This clonotype was seen repeatedly, ten times or more. This rearrangement joins TRBV6-2 or TRBV6-3 to TRBJ2-1, with D possibly being TRBD2 (6 bases). Germline loops: CDR1 MNHEY, CDR2 SVGEGT. The CDR3 consists of 12 residues. The V and J ends lost 4 bases and 7 bases respectively, with 8 bases between them. CDR3 DNA: TGTGCCAGCAGTTTTCGGGAGAATGAGCAGTTCTTC. It is translated as CASSFRENEQFF.

This clonotype has at least ten counts. This chain links TRBV10-3 with TRBJ2-7; 7 bases match TRBD1. This CDR3 is built from 16 residues. Germline loops: CDR1 ENHRY, CDR2 SYGVKD. V shed 3 bases, J shed 3 bases, and the junction held 11 bases outside the gene matches. CDR3 loop: CAISDPDREVSYEQYF. For the CDR3, the DNA is TGTGCCATCAGTGACCCTGACAGGGAAGTTAGCTACGAGCAGTACTTC.

This clonotype was picked up a small number of times. The junction departs from the called germline gene at one end, perhaps through a read error. V is TRBV6-1 and J is TRBJ2-5; tentative D call: TRBD2 (5 bases). The germline V gene has CDR1 MNHNS and CDR2 SASEGT. This CDR3 is 17 amino acids long. The CDR3 region is CASSKAEPPRRKKTQYF. The CDR3, as DNA: TGTGCCAGCAGTAAAGCGGAACCACCTAGGAGGAAAAAGACCCAGTACTTC.

The rearrangement links TRBV27 to TRBJ2-5; TRBD2 might be the D (5 bases). Germline lookup yields CDR1 MNHEY and CDR2 SMNVEV (reference sequence). The ends were cut back, 4 bases at V and 7 bases at J, with 7 bases in the middle. The CDR3 spans 11 residues. CDR3 sequence: CASSYEGTQYF. DNA of the CDR3: TGTGCCAGCAGTTACGAGGGGACCCAGTACTTC.

The table lists this clonotype with a few counts. The chain couples TRBV9 to TRBJ2-4; D gene ambiguous. CDR3 length equals 13 residues. The germline V gene encodes CDR1 SGDLS and CDR2 YYNGEE. Trimming cost V 2 bases and J 3 bases, with 6 bases left between them. CDR3 in amino acids: CASSVDGKNIQYF. In DNA, the CDR3 is TGTGCCAGCAGCGTTGACGGCAAAAACATTCAGTACTTC.

CDR3 DNA sequence: TGTGCCAGCAGGTCAGGGGTATACTACGAGCAGTACTTC. Residues: CASRSGVYYEQYF. The rearrangement uses TRBV6-1 and TRBJ2-7; D perhaps matches TRBD1 (6 bases). Per germline, CDR1 MNHNS and CDR2 SASEGT. The CDR3 loop spans 13 amino acids. Trimming shortened V by 6 bases and J by 3 bases, and 12 bases separated the two germline ends.